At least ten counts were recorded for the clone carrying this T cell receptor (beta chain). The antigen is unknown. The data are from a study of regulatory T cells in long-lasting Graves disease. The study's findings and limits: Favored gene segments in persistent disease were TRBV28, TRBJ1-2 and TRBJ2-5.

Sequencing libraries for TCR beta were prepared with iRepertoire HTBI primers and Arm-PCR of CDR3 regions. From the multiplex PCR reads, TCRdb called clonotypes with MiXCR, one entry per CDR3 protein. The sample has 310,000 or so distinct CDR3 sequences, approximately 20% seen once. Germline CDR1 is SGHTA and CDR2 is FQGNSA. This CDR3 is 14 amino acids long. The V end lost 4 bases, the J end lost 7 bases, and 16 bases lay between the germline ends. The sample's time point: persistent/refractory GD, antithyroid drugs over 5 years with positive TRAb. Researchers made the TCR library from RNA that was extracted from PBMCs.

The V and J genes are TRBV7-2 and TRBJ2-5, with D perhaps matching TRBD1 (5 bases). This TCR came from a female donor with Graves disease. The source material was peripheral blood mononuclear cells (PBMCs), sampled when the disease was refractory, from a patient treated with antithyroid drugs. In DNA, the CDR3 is TGTGCCAGCAGCTCCCCCGAGATTAGGGGGACCCAGTACTTC. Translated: CASSSPEIRGTQYF.